The rows below give T cell receptor beta chains drawn from one sample of a study of beta chain features in type 1 diabetes. TCRdb's copy holds only in-frame clones and misses some; the assay was immunoSEQ multiplex PCR. The table includes about 190,000 clones, around 8% detected once. The sample comprised central memory CD4+ T cells from blood. The source is a woman aged 35 to 49 with type 1 diabetes. Both conserved end residues are part of each CDR3. The D gene is left open where the match is weak. The size entry is marked missing in some rows and otherwise reads once, few, many or a size class.

TRBV18	NA	NA	TRBJ2-7	CASSPPQGSYEQYF	TGTGCCAGCTCACCACCGCAGGGATCCTACGAGCAGTACTTC
TRBV4-2	NA	TRBD2	TRBJ2-3	CASSGRLAGGVDTQYF	TGTGCCAGCAGCGGGAGACTAGCGGGAGGGGTAGATACGCAGTATTTT
TRBV7-9	NA	TRBD1	TRBJ2-5	CASSRQGGETQYF	TGTGCCAGCAGTAGACAGGGTGGCGAGACCCAGTACTTC
TRBV20-1	NA	TRBD1	TRBJ2-4	CSQDRGDIQYF	TGCAGCCAAGACAGGGGAGACATTCAGTACTTC
TRBV9	NA	NA	TRBJ2-5	CASSDPGETQYF	TGTGCCAGCAGCGACCCCGGGGAGACCCAGTACTTC
TRBV28	NA	NA	TRBJ1-2	CASSQAGLKGGYTF	TGTGCCAGCAGCCAAGCGGGCCTCAAAGGTGGCTACACCTTC
TRBV9	NA	TRBD1	TRBJ1-6	CASSFGQGFSPLHF	TGTGCCAGCAGCTTTGGACAGGGGTTTTCACCCCTCCACTTT
TRBV11-1	NA	NA	TRBJ1-1	CASSFGEVDTEAFF	TGTGCCAGCAGCTTCGGCGAGGTTGACACTGAAGCTTTCTTT
TRBV7-9	NA	NA	TRBJ2-6	CASSLDALFSGANVLTF	TGTGCCAGCAGCTTAGATGCCCTTTTTAGTGGGGCCAACGTCCTGACTTTC
TRBV29-1	few	NA	TRBJ2-3	CSVQKESSSTDTQYF	TGCAGCGTTCAGAAGGAAAGTAGCTCCACAGATACGCAGTATTTT
TRBV2	NA	TRBD1	TRBJ1-4	CASRRTGSGEKLFF	TGTGCCAGCAGGAGGACAGGGTCGGGTGAAAAACTGTTTTTT
TRBV6-5	NA	TRBD1	TRBJ2-5	CASSSGQLVETQYF	TGTGCCAGCAGTTCGGGACAGTTGGTGGAGACCCAGTACTTC
TRBV9	few	TRBD2	TRBJ2-3	CASSVRLAGGTDTQYF	TGTGCCAGCAGCGTACGTCTAGCGGGGGGCACAGATACGCAGTATTTT
TRBV29-1	few	TRBD1	TRBJ1-5	CSAGQGVDQPQHF	TGCAGCGCCGGACAGGGGGTAGATCAGCCCCAGCATTTT
TRBV5-6	few	NA	TRBJ1-4	CASSLAGGLNEKLFF	TGTGCCAGCAGCTTGGCCGGGGGATTGAATGAAAAACTGTTTTTT
TRBV11-1	few	NA	TRBJ2-1	CASSLEDNYNEQFF	TGTGCCAGCAGCTTAGAGGACAACTACAATGAGCAGTTCTTC
TRBV4-1	NA	NA	TRBJ1-2	CASSQERQVMGYTF	TGCGCCAGCAGCCAAGAGAGACAGGTTATGGGCTACACCTTC
TRBV29-1	NA	TRBD2	TRBJ2-1	CSVESGLAYNEQFF	TGCAGCGTTGAATCAGGACTAGCCTACAATGAGCAGTTCTTC
TRBV30	NA	NA	TRBJ1-2	CAWSKGGTSRGYGYTF	TGTGCCTGGAGTAAGGGAGGGACTTCCAGGGGCTATGGCTACACCTTC
TRBV4-1	NA	NA	TRBJ2-5	CASSQAPGTRGQETQYF	TGCGCCAGCAGCCAAGCTCCCGGGACCCGGGGGCAAGAGACCCAGTACTTC
TRBV19	NA	NA	TRBJ2-5	CASTLGQSWGETQYF	TGTGCCAGTACCCTGGGGCAGTCCTGGGGAGAGACCCAGTACTTC
TRBV4-1	few	TRBD1	TRBJ2-7	CASSQRQGYEQYF	TGCGCCAGCAGCCAACGACAGGGCTACGAGCAGTACTTC
TRBV5-1	few	TRBD1	TRBJ2-7	CASSLVPGGYEQYF	TGCGCCAGCAGCTTGGTGCCAGGGGGCTACGAGCAGTACTTC
TRBV18	few	TRBD1	TRBJ1-2	CASSLSTGSGNGYTF	TGTGCCAGCTCCTTGTCGACAGGGTCAGGGAATGGCTACACCTTC
TRBV7-2	many	TRBD1	TRBJ1-1	CASSIGQGGKMNTEAFF	TGTGCCAGCAGCATCGGACAGGGTGGGAAAATGAACACTGAAGCTTTCTTT
TRBV5-6	NA	NA	TRBJ2-7	CASNTPGAEQYF	TGTGCCAGCAATACTCCAGGTGCCGAGCAGTACTTC
TRBV4-2	NA	NA	TRBJ1-1	CASSQVPGEAFF	TGTGCCAGCAGCCAAGTCCCGGGAGAAGCTTTCTTT
TRBV7-2	few	NA	TRBJ1-2	CASSFPTYGYTF	TGTGCCAGCAGCTTCCCTACTTATGGCTACACCTTC
TRBV4-3	NA	NA	TRBJ2-7	CASSQSGGEQYF	TGCGCCAGCAGCCAATCCGGGGGCGAGCAGTACTTC
TRBV28	NA	NA	TRBJ1-4	CASSITATNEKLFF	TGTGCCAGCAGTATCACCGCGACAAATGAAAAACTGTTTTTT
TRBV9	few	TRBD1	TRBJ2-3	CASSVKGTGTDTQYF	TGTGCCAGCAGCGTAAAAGGGACAGGGACAGATACGCAGTATTTT
TRBV10-3	few	NA	TRBJ1-2	CAISEGQLNGYTF	TGTGCCATCAGTGAGGGACAGCTAAATGGCTACACCTTC
TRBV7-2	NA	TRBD2	TRBJ2-7	CASSLDSGSYEQYF	TGTGCCAGCAGCTTGGATAGCGGGTCCTACGAGCAGTACTTC
TRBV5-1	NA	TRBD1	TRBJ2-1	CASSFQGQGNEQFF	TGCGCCAGCAGCTTTCAGGGACAGGGGAATGAGCAGTTCTTC
TRBV6-5	few	TRBD1	TRBJ2-7	CASSPGQGSGEQYF	TGTGCCAGCAGCCCTGGACAGGGTTCAGGCGAGCAGTACTTC
TRBV5-1	NA	NA	TRBJ2-5	CASSLTDRETQYF	TGCGCCAGCAGCCTGACAGACAGAGAGACCCAGTACTTC
TRBV4-2	NA	NA	TRBJ2-4	CASSQGAQNIQYF	TGTGCCAGCAGCCAAGGGGCTCAAAACATTCAGTACTTC
TRBV7-9	NA	TRBD1	TRBJ2-2	CASSFRQGQRTGELFF	TGTGCCAGCAGCTTCCGACAGGGCCAGAGGACCGGGGAGCTGTTTTTT
TRBV7-2	NA	TRBD2	TRBJ2-2	CASSQTSGGNTGELFF	TGTGCCAGCAGCCAGACTAGCGGGGGGAACACCGGGGAGCTGTTTTTT
TRBV4-2	few	TRBD2	TRBJ2-7	CASSQEAGGWNEQYF	TGTGCCAGCAGCCAAGAGGCGGGAGGGTGGAACGAGCAGTACTTC
TRBV4-3	few	TRBD2	TRBJ2-2	CASSRLAGGRTGELFF	TGCGCCAGCAGTCGACTAGCGGGGGGGCGAACCGGGGAGCTGTTTTTT
TRBV6-6	few	TRBD1	TRBJ2-7	CASSYPGQGVYEQYF	TGTGCCAGCAGTTACCCCGGACAGGGAGTCTACGAGCAGTACTTC
TRBV5-4	few	NA	TRBJ2-7	CASSLAREQYF	TGTGCCAGCAGCTTGGCGAGGGAGCAGTACTTC
TRBV28	few	TRBD1	TRBJ2-1	CASSSLTTGQGWDEQFF	TGTGCCAGCAGCTCCTTGACGACGGGACAGGGTTGGGATGAGCAGTTCTTC
TRBV4-3	few	NA	TRBJ1-1	CASSHLSSSTGMNTEAFF	TGCGCCAGCAGCCATCTATCCTCCTCAACAGGTATGAACACTGAAGCTTTCTTT
TRBV5-6	few	NA	TRBJ2-5	CASSKGFPGGTQYF	TGTGCCAGCAGCAAGGGGTTCCCCGGGGGGACCCAGTACTTC
TRBV5-4	NA	NA	TRBJ2-2	CASSLWAVRDTGELFF	TGTGCCAGCAGCTTGTGGGCGGTGCGGGACACCGGGGAGCTGTTTTTT
TRBV14	few	NA	TRBJ2-3	CASSQDWRADTQYF	TGTGCCAGCAGCCAAGATTGGAGGGCAGATACGCAGTATTTT
TRBV28	few	NA	TRBJ1-5	CASSLSDQPQHF	TGTGCCAGCAGTTTATCCGATCAGCCCCAGCATTTT
TRBV15	many	TRBD1	TRBJ2-1	CATSGTGKYNEQFF	TGTGCCACCAGCGGGACAGGGAAATACAATGAGCAGTTCTTC
TRBV14	NA	TRBD1	TRBJ2-7	CASSQGLATGFREQYF	TGTGCCAGCAGCCAAGGACTTGCGACAGGGTTTCGCGAGCAGTACTTC